These T cell receptor beta chains were read from a single sample in a study of somatic mutations in cytotoxic T cells in rheumatoid arthritis. Clones were sequenced by immunoSEQ multiplex PCR, and TCRdb holds only the in-frame ones, with some missing. The sample carries 23,000 or so clones, nearly 75% recorded once. Source material: CD8+ T cells sorted from blood. Receptor source: a woman in her late teens or twenties in good health. The CDR3 runs from the conserved cysteine through the conserved F or W. A D gene is named only where the DNA matches it firmly. Clone size is stated in some rows and not others, as once, few, many or a class when expanded.

TRBV29-1,TRBJ2-2,-,-,CSVDGRENTGELFF,TGCAGCGTTGACGGCAGGGAGAACACCGGGGAGCTGTTTTTT
TRBV7-2,TRBJ2-1,medium-sized,TRBD2,CASSLQSGSGNEQFF,TGTGCCAGCAGCTTACAGAGCGGGAGCGGGAATGAGCAGTTCTTC
TRBV6-6,TRBJ1-1,-,-,CASSYLGQNTEAFF,TGTGCCAGCAGTTACCTGGGACAGAACACTGAAGCTTTCTTT
TRBV7-6,TRBJ2-1,few,-,CASSLDGGSSYNEQFF,TGTGCCAGCAGCTTAGACGGGGGTAGCTCCTACAATGAGCAGTTCTTC
TRBV9,TRBJ1-2,-,TRBD1,CASSRIPVDRDGYTF,TGTGCCAGCAGTCGTATCCCCGTAGACAGGGACGGCTACACCTTC
TRBV5-1,TRBJ2-1,-,-,CASSDGAYNEQFF,TGCGCCAGCAGCGACGGGGCATACAATGAGCAGTTCTTC
TRBV5-5,TRBJ2-5,-,-,CASSFEMAYQETQYF,TGTGCCAGCAGCTTTGAAATGGCCTACCAAGAGACCCAGTACTTC
TRBV21-1,TRBJ2-1,few,-,CASRGTASSYNEQFF,TGTGCCAGCAGGGGGACAGCGAGCTCCTACAATGAGCAGTTCTTC
TRBV6-6,TRBJ1-2,-,-,CASSYVVGDGYTF,TGTGCCAGCAGCTACGTGGTGGGGGATGGCTACACCTTC
TRBV29-1,TRBJ1-1,-,-,CSVEVAGFAMNTEAFLYAFF,TGCAGCGTTGAAGTGGCGGGGTTTGCAATGAACACTGAAGCTTTCTTGTATGCTTTCTTT
TRBV9,TRBJ2-6,-,-,CASSAAGRSSGANVLTF,TGTGCCAGCAGCGCCGCGGGACGGAGCTCTGGGGCCAACGTCCTGACTTTC
TRBV7-9,TRBJ2-2,-,TRBD2,CASSLTGLAGVGGELFF,TGTGCCAGCAGCTTAACCGGACTAGCGGGAGTTGGCGGGGAGCTGTTTTTT
TRBV5-4,TRBJ2-5,-,-,CASSGERGGQETQYF,TGTGCCAGCAGTGGCGAGAGAGGAGGGCAAGAGACCCAGTACTTC
TRBV4-1,TRBJ1-1,-,TRBD1,CASSPRTGENTEAFF,TGCGCCAGCAGCCCCCGGACAGGGGAAAACACTGAAGCTTTCTTT
TRBV7-8,TRBJ1-2,-,-,CASSPTGGGYGYTF,TGTGCCAGCAGCCCGACAGGAGGAGGCTATGGCTACACCTTC
TRBV5-1,TRBJ2-1,-,TRBD2,CASSFSGNYNEQFF,TGCGCCAGCAGCTTTAGCGGGAACTACAATGAGCAGTTCTTC
TRBV11-3,TRBJ2-2,-,-,CASSSWAGPGELFF,TGTGCCAGCAGCTCCTGGGCGGGCCCCGGGGAGCTGTTTTTT
TRBV4-2,TRBJ2-3,-,-,CASSQDFVNTQYF,TGTGCCAGCAGCCAAGATTTTGTGAATACGCAGTATTTT
TRBV28,TRBJ2-7,-,-,CASNTGEYYEQYF,TGTGCCAGCAATACAGGTGAATACTACGAGCAGTACTTC
TRBV5-8,TRBJ2-7,-,-,CASSLAGQYEQYF,TGTGCCAGCAGCCTCGCGGGACAGTACGAGCAGTACTTC
TRBV14,TRBJ1-1,-,-,CASSQGIGTEAFF,TGTGCCAGCAGCCAAGGGATTGGCACTGAAGCTTTCTTT
TRBV29-1,TRBJ1-2,-,TRBD1,CSSYEGTGDGYGYTF,TGCAGCTCATACGAGGGGACAGGGGATGGCTATGGCTACACCTTC
TRBV5-4,TRBJ2-7,-,TRBD2,CASSPLAGGPSYEQYF,TGTGCCAGCAGCCCCCTAGCGGGAGGCCCCTCCTACGAGCAGTACTTC
TRBV28,TRBJ2-2,once,-,CASSRQGSAGELFF,TGTGCCAGCAGTCGGCAGGGTTCTGCCGGGGAGCTGTTTTTT
TRBV28,TRBJ1-2,once,-,CASSLGGSDYGYTF,TGTGCCAGCAGTTTAGGAGGTAGTGACTATGGCTACACCTTC
TRBV6-5,TRBJ1-1,-,-,CASSTRKGPTEAFF,TGTGCCAGCAGCACAAGGAAGGGGCCAACTGAAGCTTTCTTT
TRBV28,TRBJ2-5,-,TRBD2,CASSLLAPKPEAQYF,TGTGCCAGCAGTCTACTAGCGCCCAAACCTGAGGCCCAGTACTTC
TRBV7-9,TRBJ2-7,-,TRBD1,CASSAGTGDSYEQYF,TGTGCCAGCAGCGCCGGGACAGGAGACTCCTACGAGCAGTACTTC
TRBV4-1,TRBJ2-1,-,-,CASSLRRDEQFF,TGCGCCAGCAGCCTGAGGAGAGATGAGCAGTTCTTC
TRBV6-1,TRBJ1-2,-,-,CASSVLIPNAREANYGYTF,TGTGCCAGCAGTGTCCTCATCCCGAACGCGAGGGAGGCTAACTATGGCTACACCTTC
TRBV9,TRBJ2-3,medium-sized,-,CASSPWGLLTDTQYF,TGTGCCAGCAGCCCCTGGGGACTTTTAACAGATACGCAGTATTTT
TRBV13,TRBJ2-1,-,-,CASSLQTTEQFF,TGTGCCAGCAGCTTGCAGACCACTGAGCAGTTCTTC
TRBV28,TRBJ1-5,-,-,CASLGRGSNQPQHF,TGTGCCAGCCTTGGTCGGGGGAGCAATCAGCCCCAGCATTTT
TRBV13,TRBJ1-1,-,-,CASSLTGNTEAFF,TGTGCCAGCAGCCTCACAGGGAACACTGAAGCTTTCTTT
TRBV19,TRBJ1-5,few,-,CASSPVAGYSNQPQHF,TGTGCCAGTAGCCCCGTGGCTGGATATAGCAATCAGCCCCAGCATTTT
TRBV30,TRBJ1-2,-,-,CAGRHTGVDYGYTF,TGTGCCGGGAGACATACCGGGGTTGACTATGGCTACACCTTC
TRBV4-1,TRBJ2-1,-,TRBD2,CASSQEGVGLAGYNEQFF,TGCGCCAGCAGCCAAGAGGGGGTGGGGCTAGCGGGGTACAATGAGCAGTTCTTC
TRBV9,TRBJ2-5,-,-,CASDSGERGETQYF,TGTGCCAGCGATTCAGGGGAGAGGGGTGAGACCCAGTACTTC
TRBV29-1,TRBJ2-1,-,-,CSVEGSGPNEQFF,TGCAGCGTTGAAGGTAGCGGTCCCAATGAGCAGTTCTTC
TRBV7-2,TRBJ1-1,few,-,CASSTFDQSDEAFF,TGTGCCAGCAGCACCTTTGACCAATCGGATGAAGCTTTCTTT
TRBV28,TRBJ2-2,few,TRBD2,CASSLEVAGAGELFF,TGTGCCAGCAGTCTAGAAGTAGCGGGAGCCGGGGAGCTGTTTTTT
TRBV4-2,TRBJ2-1,-,-,CASSQELGDSYNEQFF,TGTGCCAGCAGCCAAGAACTAGGCGACTCCTACAATGAGCAGTTCTTC
TRBV21-1,TRBJ2-2,-,-,CASSKGLWGPNTGELFF,TGTGCCAGCAGCAAAGGCCTTTGGGGACCGAACACCGGGGAGCTGTTTTTT
TRBV5-6,TRBJ2-5,-,-,CASSLATGQETQYF,TGTGCCAGCAGCTTGGCGACAGGTCAAGAGACCCAGTACTTC
TRBV29-1,TRBJ2-1,once,TRBD2,CSVEETLAGGNNEQFF,TGCAGCGTTGAAGAAACGCTAGCGGGGGGGAACAATGAGCAGTTCTTC
TRBV27,TRBJ2-1,-,TRBD2,CASSLYFGTSGGASYNEQFF,TGTGCCAGCAGTTTATATTTCGGGACTAGCGGGGGGGCCTCCTACAATGAGCAGTTCTTC
TRBV28,TRBJ2-3,-,-,CASSSPWDTQYF,TGTGCCAGCAGTTCCCCTTGGGATACGCAGTATTTT
TRBV5-4,TRBJ2-1,-,TRBD2,CASSLGLVDSYNEQFF,TGTGCCAGCAGCCTGGGACTAGTTGACTCCTACAATGAGCAGTTCTTC
TRBV9,TRBJ1-3,-,TRBD1,CASSGRDREAAGGNTIYF,TGTGCCAGCAGCGGACGGGACAGGGAGGCCGCGGGTGGAAACACCATATATTTT